The source of this T cell receptor beta chain is a study of technical replicates of blood from a handful of donors. The repertoire was sequenced with immunoSEQ multiplex PCR; TCRdb's copy has only in-frame clones and lacks some. The data contain more than 75,000 clones, about 95% of them singletons. The sequencing sample was made of T cells isolated from PBMCs. The TCR comes from a human donor in good health.

The CDR3 nucleotides are TGTGCCTGGAGGACAGGATTGGAAGCTTTCTTT. Encoded protein: CAWRTGLEAFF. J is TRBJ1-1 and V is TRBV30, with D tentatively TRBD1 (6 bases). Germline V gives CDR1 GTSNPN, CDR2 SVGIG (reference sequence). The CDR3 consists of 11 residues. V was pared by 3 bases and J by 8 bases, with 10 bases between.